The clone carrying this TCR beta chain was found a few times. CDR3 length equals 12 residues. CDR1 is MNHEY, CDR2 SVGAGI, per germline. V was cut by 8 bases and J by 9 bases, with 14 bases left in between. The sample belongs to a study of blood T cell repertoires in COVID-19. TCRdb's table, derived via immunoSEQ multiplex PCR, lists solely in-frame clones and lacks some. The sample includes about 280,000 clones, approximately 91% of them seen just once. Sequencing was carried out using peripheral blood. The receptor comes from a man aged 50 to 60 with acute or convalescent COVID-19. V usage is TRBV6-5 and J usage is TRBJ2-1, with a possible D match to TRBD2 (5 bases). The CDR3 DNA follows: TGTGCCAGCGGCGGGCTTCGGTCTGAGCAGTTCTTC. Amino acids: CASGGLRSEQFF.